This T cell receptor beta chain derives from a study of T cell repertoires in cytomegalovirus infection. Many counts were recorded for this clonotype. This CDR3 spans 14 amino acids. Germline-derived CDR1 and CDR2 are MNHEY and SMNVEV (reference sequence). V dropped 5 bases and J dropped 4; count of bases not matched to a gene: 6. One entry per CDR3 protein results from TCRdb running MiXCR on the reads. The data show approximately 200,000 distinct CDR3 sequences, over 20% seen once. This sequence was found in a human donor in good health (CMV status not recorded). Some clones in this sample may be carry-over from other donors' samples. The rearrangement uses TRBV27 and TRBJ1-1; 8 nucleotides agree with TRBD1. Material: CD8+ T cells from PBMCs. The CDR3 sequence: CASSLDRAATEAFF. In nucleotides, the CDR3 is TGTGCCAGCAGTCTGGACAGGGCGGCCACTGAAGCTTTCTTT.